Reported below is one T cell receptor (beta chain). Its antigen is unknown. After removal of 5 bases from V and 5 bases from J, the junction contained 8 bases not matched to a gene. The CDR3 is made up of 14 amino acids. Germline CDR1 reads SQVTM; CDR2 reads ANQGSEA. The sample belongs to a study of T-cell memory formation after mild COVID-19. Study details: Each donor largely had its own TCR clusters.

Points from the study as a whole: Day 37-peaking second-wave clones had unconfirmed SARS-CoV-2 specificity. Clones that contracted from day 15 to 85 were balanced CD4/CD8, while later expanders leaned CD4+.

In TCRdb, the 5' RACE reads were re-called with MiXCR into one record per CDR3 protein. The sample holds about 610,000 distinct CDR3 sequences, 17% seen once. The chain uses TRBV29-1 and TRBJ2-2; TRBD1 matches at 7 bases. Sequenced material: PBMCs or a T cell subset sorted from them (not recorded which). The receptor comes from an adult woman who had mild COVID-19 (a few samples of this study predate the infection). Cell type and time point are not known. CDR3 nucleotide sequence: TGCAGCGTTCATAAGGGGGCGAGGACCGGGGAGCTGTTTTTT. This sequence encodes CSVHKGARTGELFF.